The next 14 T cell receptor beta chains were all read from a single sample in a study of human T cells and chemical hapten exposure. Unique molecular identifiers were attached to individual cDNA molecules during library preparation. Using its own MiXCR run on the reads, TCRdb lists one record per CDR3 protein. The sample contains 880 or so distinct CDR3 sequences, approximately 63% of which appear only once. Treatment denoted: therapeutic diphenylcyclopropenone sensitization with weekly scalp DPC. Sequencing was performed on whole blood, taken before DPC sensitization or 2, 6, or about 24 weeks after (not recorded which). Receptors were obtained from an adult with alopecia areata. Some clones in this sample may be carry-over from other donors' samples. This table probably holds off-target reads from a library built for another chain.

This chain links TRBV15 with TRBJ2-7; 9 bases match TRBD1. Looked up from germline, CDR1 is LNHNV and CDR2 is YYDKDF (reference sequence). J gave up 3 bases and V 1 base, and 4 bases lay outside the gene matches. The CDR3 runs to 15 residues. This CDR3 is CATSRGGTGSYEQYF. The CDR3 bases are TGTGCCACCAGCAGAGGGGGGACAGGGAGCTACGAGCAGTACTTC.

This clonotype showed up just once. The rearrangement uses TRBV7-8 and TRBJ2-3; D unclear. Germline V gives CDR1 SGHVS, CDR2 FQNEAQ. Deletions cut 1 base from V and 5 bases from J, with 4 bases between. The CDR3 sequence is 12 residues long. CDR3 in amino acids: CASSLGRDTQYF. The CDR3 region has the DNA TGTGCCAGCAGCTTAGGCCGAGATACGCAGTATTTT. Filled out from reference TRBV7-8 and TRBJ2-3, the complete variable domain reads GAGVSQSPRYKVAKRGQDVALRCDPISGHVSLFWYQQALGQGPEFLTYFQNEAQLDKSGLPSDRFFAERPEGSVSTLKIQRTQQEDSAVYLCASSLGRDTQYFGPGTRLTVL.

This clonotype came up a few times. This chain joins TRBV12-3 or TRBV12-4 and TRBJ2-7, with 12 bases matching TRBD2. V shed 5 bases, J shed 2 bases, and the junction held 4 bases outside the gene matches. This CDR3 spans 15 amino acids. The CDR3 loop reads CASSRLAGGPYEQYF. As DNA, the CDR3 is TGTGCCAGCAGTCGCCTAGCGGGAGGGCCCTACGAGCAGTACTTC.

This chain joins TRBV19 and TRBJ2-1; 9 nucleotides align to TRBD2. V was clipped by 9 bases and J by 5 bases; unmatched bases: 2. This CDR3 has 12 residues. Germline CDR1 reads LNHDA; CDR2 reads SQIVND (reference sequence). The CDR3 spells CASRTSDNEQFF. In DNA, the CDR3 is TGTGCCAGCAGGACTAGCGACAATGAGCAGTTCTTC. The variable domain in full, with the rest retrieved from reference TRBV19 and TRBJ2-1, is DGGITQSPKYLFRKEGQNVTLSCEQNLNHDAMYWYRQDPGQGLRLIYYSQIVNDFQKGDIAEGYSVSREKKESFPLTVTSAQKNPTAFYLCASRTSDNEQFFGPGTRLTVL.

CDR3 loop: CASSLDRGFITGELFF. For the CDR3, the DNA is TGTGCCAGCAGTCTAGACAGGGGTTTTATTACCGGGGAGCTGTTTTTT. The genes are TRBV28 and TRBJ2-2; TRBD1 matches at 8 bases. This CDR3 is built from 16 residues. Germline V gene sequence: CDR1 MDHEN, CDR2 SYDVKM. Trimming at V came to 5 bases and at J to 5 bases, leaving 10 bases not matched to a gene.

This clonotype was recorded a few times. The rearrangement links TRBV3-1 to TRBJ2-1; tentatively, D is TRBD1 (6 bases). The V end was cut by 3 bases, the J end by 4 bases, with 7 bases between. This CDR3 spans 13 amino acids. Per the germline V gene, CDR1 is LGHDT and CDR2 is YNNKEL (reference sequence). The CDR3: CASSHDRYNEQFF. Written as DNA, the CDR3 is TGTGCCAGCAGCCACGACAGGTACAATGAGCAGTTCTTC.

This clonotype was counted a few times. The J gene is TRBJ2-1, the V gene TRBV29-1; D might be TRBD1 (5 bases). CDR1 is SQVTM, CDR2 ANQGSEA, per germline. The CDR3 spans 12 residues. V lost 5 bases and J 8 bases, leaving 13 bases between the germline ends. The CDR3 here is CSVRAQGDEQFF. The DNA for the CDR3 is TGCAGCGTTAGGGCCCAAGGGGATGAGCAGTTCTTC.

This clonotype was counted a few times. V usage is TRBV6-5 and J usage is TRBJ2-2; a possible D gene is TRBD2 (5 bases). CDR1 is MNHEY and CDR2 is SVGAGI in the germline V gene. The length of the CDR3 is 17 residues. The V gene lost 4 bases and the J gene lost 5 bases, with 20 bases spanning the gap. The CDR3 region has the DNA TGTGCCAGCAGTTTCGAAGACGGGAAGGCTGGTACCGGGGAGCTGTTTTTT. Encoded protein: CASSFEDGKAGTGELFF.

The V and J genes are TRBV9 and TRBJ2-5; possibly TRBD2 for D (5 bases). Germline values: CDR1 SGDLS, CDR2 YYNGEE. The length of the CDR3 is 14 residues. Trimming removed 2 bases at V and 2 bases at J, with 10 bases between. The CDR3 loop reads CASSVSETQETQYF. In DNA form, the CDR3 reads TGTGCCAGCAGCGTTAGCGAGACTCAAGAGACCCAGTACTTC.

In its sample, this clonotype was seen a few times. The genes are TRBV6-2 or TRBV6-3 and TRBJ2-1; 12 bases line up with TRBD2. Losses at the gene ends were 0 bases for V and 6 bases for J; bases not matched to a gene: 0. The CDR3 sequence is 15 residues long. Germline CDR1 is MNHEY and CDR2 is SVGEGT. The CDR3 loop reads CASSYSTSGSNEQFF. CDR3 sequence (DNA): TGTGCCAGCAGTTACTCGACTAGCGGGAGCAATGAGCAGTTCTTC.

This clonotype turned up a few times. This rearrangement joins TRBV29-1 to TRBJ2-5; D possibly corresponds to TRBD2 (6 bases). The V end lost 2 bases, the J end lost 1 base, and 17 bases lay between the germline ends. The CDR3 is made up of 16 amino acids. The germline gives CDR1 SQVTM, CDR2 ANQGSEA. CDR3 sequence (DNA): TGCAGCGTTGAACCCGGGGACCGGGAGATCCAAGAGACCCAGTACTTC. Its protein product is CSVEPGDREIQETQYF.

The CDR3, as DNA: TGTGCCAGCAGCTTAGGACAGATGAACACTGAAGCTTTCTTT. Its protein product is CASSLGQMNTEAFF. V and J are TRBV7-9 and TRBJ1-1; possibly TRBD1 for D (5 bases). V was clipped by 1 base and J by 0 bases, with 6 bases between them. Germline-derived CDR1 and CDR2 are SEHNR and FQNEAQ (reference sequence). The CDR3 sequence is 14 residues long. The variable domain in full, with the rest retrieved from reference TRBV7-9 and TRBJ1-1, is DTGVSQNPRHKITKRGQNVTFRCDPISEHNRLYWYRQTLGQGPEFLTYFQNEAQLEKSRLLSDRFSAERPKGSFSTLEIQRTEQGDSAMYLCASSLGQMNTEAFFGQGTRLTVV.

The rearrangement joins TRBV29-1 to TRBJ2-5; perhaps TRBD2 as D (5 bases). This CDR3 has 13 residues. Trimming took 4 bases from V and 5 from J, leaving 14 bases between them. Germline V gene sequence: CDR1 SQVTM, CDR2 ANQGSEA. CDR3: CSVAQARRETQYF. Here the CDR3 DNA reads TGCAGCGTTGCCCAGGCGCGGAGGGAGACCCAGTACTTC.

The chain links TRBV11-1 to TRBJ2-7; 8 bases map to TRBD2. The J segment lost 0 bases and the V segment lost 5 bases, leaving 15 bases of the junction unmatched. The V gene's germline CDR1 is SGHAT and CDR2 FQDESV (reference sequence). The CDR3 totals 18 residues. CDR3 protein: CASSPERTGLASSYEQYF. CDR3 nucleotides: TGTGCCAGCAGCCCAGAGAGGACCGGACTAGCATCCTCCTACGAGCAGTACTTC.